These T cell receptor beta chains were read from a single sample in a study of beta chain features in type 1 diabetes. Repertoires were generated with immunoSEQ multiplex PCR, while TCRdb's copy carries only in-frame clones and drops some. Here the sample spans almost 250,000 clones, roughly 14% being singletons. Source material: naive CD4+ T cells from blood. All receptors come from a woman aged 40 to 55 in good health. Both conserved end residues are part of each CDR3. A D gene is named only where the DNA matches it firmly. Only part of the rows carry a size: once, few, many, or a class if the clone is expanded.

>TRBJ1-6|-|-|TRBV6-4
CASSEQGFGDSPLHF
TGTGCCAGCAGTGAACAGGGTTTCGGTGATTCACCCCTCCACTTT
>TRBJ2-7|-|-|TRBV7-9
CASTSAYEQYF
TGTGCCAGCACGTCCGCCTACGAGCAGTACTTC
>TRBJ2-3|TRBD2|few|TRBV7-2
CASSSTSGGFDTQYF
TGTGCCAGCAGCTCGACTAGCGGGGGGTTTGATACGCAGTATTTT
>TRBJ1-2|TRBD1|few|TRBV5-4
CASSLEEGATHGYTF
TGTGCCAGCAGCTTGGAGGAGGGGGCAACCCATGGCTACACCTTC
>TRBJ1-1|-|-|TRBV9
CASSVLGLQNTEAFF
TGTGCCAGCAGCGTACTGGGACTTCAGAACACTGAAGCTTTCTTT
>TRBJ2-5|-|few|TRBV2
CASSAAPEGTQYF
TGTGCCAGCAGCGCGGCCCCCGAAGGGACCCAGTACTTC
>TRBJ2-1|TRBD1|-|TRBV7-2
CASSERTGTEQFF
TGTGCCAGCAGCGAAAGGACAGGGACTGAGCAGTTCTTC
>TRBJ1-4|-|many|TRBV13
CASSLQGTEKLFF
TGTGCCAGCAGCTTACAGGGGACGGAAAAACTGTTTTTT
>TRBJ2-7|-|-|TRBV18
CASSPLVRGPSYEQYF
TGTGCCAGCTCACCACTTGTCAGGGGCCCCTCCTACGAGCAGTACTTC
>TRBJ2-6|-|few|TRBV28
CASSSGTGANVLTF
TGTGCCAGCAGTTCGGGGACTGGGGCCAACGTCCTGACTTTC
>TRBJ2-5|-|few|TRBV27
CASSTRVRGRTQYF
TGTGCCAGCAGCACCCGTGTGCGAGGAAGAACCCAGTACTTC
>TRBJ2-3|-|few|TRBV10-1
CASNQGSSTDTQYF
TGCGCCAGCAATCAGGGATCAAGCACAGATACGCAGTATTTT
>TRBJ2-7|-|few|TRBV6-5
CASSYSGQSYEQYF
TGTGCCAGCAGTTACTCAGGACAGAGCTACGAGCAGTACTTC
>TRBJ1-1|-|-|TRBV6-5
CASSYQNMNTEAFF
TGTGCCAGCAGTTACCAGAACATGAACACTGAAGCTTTCTTT
>TRBJ1-1|-|-|TRBV6-1
CASSEQGFGTEAFF
TGTGCCAGCAGTGAACAGGGTTTTGGGACTGAAGCTTTCTTT
>TRBJ1-2|TRBD1|-|TRBV7-2
CASSLGYRGRDGYTF
TGTGCCAGCAGCTTAGGATATAGGGGGCGGGATGGCTACACCTTC
>TRBJ2-2|TRBD1|few|TRBV6-1
CASSVTGGSGELFF
TGTGCCAGCAGTGTAACAGGGGGCTCCGGGGAGCTGTTTTTT
>TRBJ1-1|-|once|TRBV4-1
CASSQASRGGTEAFF
TGCGCCAGCAGCCAAGCCTCACGGGGGGGCACTGAAGCTTTCTTT
>TRBJ2-3|-|-|TRBV19
CASSIPGTDTQYF
TGTGCCAGTAGTATCCCCGGCACAGATACGCAGTATTTT
>TRBJ1-1|-|-|TRBV12-5
CASGSREYTEAFF
TGTGCTAGTGGTTCCCGGGAGTACACTGAAGCTTTCTTT
>TRBJ1-6|-|-|TRBV18
CASSSLKLGSPLHF
TGTGCCAGCTCATCGCTAAAACTTGGTTCACCCCTCCACTTT
>TRBJ2-2|TRBD1|-|TRBV10-3
CAIREAGGPMDTGELFF
TGTGCCATCAGGGAAGCAGGGGGCCCAATGGACACCGGGGAGCTGTTTTTT